The T cell receptor beta chain under discussion was sequenced for a study of blood T cell repertoires in COVID-19. There are many counts of this clone. Some clones are missing from TCRdb's copy, which holds only in-frame ones; the method was immunoSEQ multiplex PCR. This repertoire shows roughly 200,000 clones, 80% to 90% found once; its top ten account for 5.5% to 8%. This sequence was found in a man between 60 and 75 years old who had recovered from COVID-19. The specimen was peripheral blood.

The CDR3 DNA reads TGTGCCAGCAGCTTAGGGACAGGGACGGTCAATGAGCAGTTCTTC. It codes for CASSLGTGTVNEQFF. The V and J genes are TRBV11-2 and TRBJ2-1; TRBD1 aligns across 8 bases. This CDR3 region has 15 residues. Germline V gives CDR1 SGHAT, CDR2 FQNNGV. The ends lost 1 base at V and 6 bases at J; junction bases unmatched: 5.